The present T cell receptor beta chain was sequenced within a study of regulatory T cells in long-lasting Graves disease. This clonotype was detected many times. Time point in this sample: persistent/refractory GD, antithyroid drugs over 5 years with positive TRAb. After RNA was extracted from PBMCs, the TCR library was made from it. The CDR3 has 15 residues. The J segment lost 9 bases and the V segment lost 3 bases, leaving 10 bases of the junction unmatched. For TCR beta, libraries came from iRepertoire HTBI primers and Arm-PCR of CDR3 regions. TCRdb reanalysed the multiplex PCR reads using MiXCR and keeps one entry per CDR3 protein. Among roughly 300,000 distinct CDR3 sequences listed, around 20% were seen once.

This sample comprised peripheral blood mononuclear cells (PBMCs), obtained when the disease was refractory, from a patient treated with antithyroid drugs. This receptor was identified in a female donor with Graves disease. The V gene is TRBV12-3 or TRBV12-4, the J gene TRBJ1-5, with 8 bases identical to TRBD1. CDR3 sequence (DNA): TGTGCCAGCAGTTTCGGGGACAGGTCACTAGGGCCCCAGCATTTT. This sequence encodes CASSFGDRSLGPQHF.